This TCR beta chain was sequenced in a study of T cells in Graves' hyperthyroidism and ophthalmopathy. Study observations and caveats: Most thyroid clonotypes expanded above 0.001 were also detected in blood.

Inclusion characteristics of ophthalmopathy patients comprised a Clinical Activity Score of at least 3, a NOSPECS grade of at least 4, and duration under 3 months. Amplified regions were TCR beta CDR3 sequences from RNA transcripts. First-round RT-PCR of the TCR CDR3 relied on the HTBI primer set. TCRdb redid the calling of the multiplex PCR reads with MiXCR, one entry per CDR3 protein. The sample shows fewer than 550,000 distinct CDR3 sequences, approximately 24% of them seen only once. This CDR3 spans 16 amino acids. After removal of 0 bases from V and 4 bases from J, the junction contained 9 bases not matched to a gene. CDR1 and CDR2 from the germline V gene are LNHDA and SQIVND (reference sequence). A remark on this clonotype: As yet, its antigen is unknown.

J is TRBJ2-7 and V is TRBV19; TRBD2 matches 7 bases. The source material was blood. This receptor was obtained from a woman in her 30s with Graves' ophthalmopathy. Written as DNA, the CDR3 is TGTGCCAGTAGTATAGATCAGACCAGCGGGATTTACGAGCAGTACTTC. It is translated as CASSIDQTSGIYEQYF. The whole variable domain, filled in from reference TRBV19 and TRBJ2-7, reads DGGITQSPKYLFRKEGQNVTLSCEQNLNHDAMYWYRQDPGQGLRLIYYSQIVNDFQKGDIAEGYSVSREKKESFPLTVTSAQKNPTAFYLCASSIDQTSGIYEQYFGPGTRLTVT.